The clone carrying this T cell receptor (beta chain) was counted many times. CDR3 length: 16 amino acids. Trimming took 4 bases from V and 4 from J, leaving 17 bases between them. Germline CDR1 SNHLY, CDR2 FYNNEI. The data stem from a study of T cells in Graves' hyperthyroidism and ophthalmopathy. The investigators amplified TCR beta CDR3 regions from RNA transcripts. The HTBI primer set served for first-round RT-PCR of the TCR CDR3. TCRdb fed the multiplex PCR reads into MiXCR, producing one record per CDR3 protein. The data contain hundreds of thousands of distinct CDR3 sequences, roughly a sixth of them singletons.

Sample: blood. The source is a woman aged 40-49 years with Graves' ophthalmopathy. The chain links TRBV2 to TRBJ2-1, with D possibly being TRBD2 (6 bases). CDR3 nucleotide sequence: TGTGCCAGCAGTGGGCCCGACGGGGGAGCTTACAATGAGCAGTTCTTC. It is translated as CASSGPDGGAYNEQFF.